The rows below give T cell receptor beta chains drawn from one sample of a study of blood T cell repertoires in COVID-19. Here immunoSEQ multiplex PCR was the method, and the copy in TCRdb shows in-frame clones only, minus some. The repertoire includes under 150,000 clones, more than 65% of them detected once, and around 4.4% sits in the top ten. Sequencing was done on a sample of peripheral blood. The receptor set was obtained from a man aged 55-75 years with acute or convalescent COVID-19. CDR3s include the opening cysteine and the closing phenylalanine or tryptophan. Each record gives: D gene, clone size, J gene, V gene, CDR3 DNA, CDR3 protein. The D gene is left open where the match is weak. Size values are once, few and many counts, or a class for expanded clones, and some rows have none.

D gene: TRBD1
clone size: -
J gene: TRBJ1-5
V gene: TRBV28
CDR3 DNA: TGTGCCAGCAGCTCCACAGGGGCCCCTCGTCAGCCCCAGCATTTT
CDR3 protein: CASSSTGAPRQPQHF

D gene: -
clone size: -
J gene: TRBJ1-1
V gene: TRBV29-1
CDR3 DNA: TGCAGCGGCGGGGACCCTGCCGCTGAAGCTTTCTTT
CDR3 protein: CSGGDPAAEAFF

D gene: -
clone size: -
J gene: TRBJ1-1
V gene: TRBV3-1/TRBV3-2
CDR3 DNA: TGTGCCAGCAGCCGAGTGCGGCAGTCTGAAGCTTTCTTT
CDR3 protein: CASSRVRQSEAFF

D gene: -
clone size: few
J gene: TRBJ2-5
V gene: TRBV5-4
CDR3 DNA: TGTGCCAGCACCCCTGGAGGTCAAGAGACCCAGTACTTC
CDR3 protein: CASTPGGQETQYF

D gene: TRBD1
clone size: -
J gene: TRBJ1-4
V gene: TRBV5-6
CDR3 DNA: TGTGCCAGCAGCTTATTAAGACAGGGGAATGAAAAACTGTTTTTT
CDR3 protein: CASSLLRQGNEKLFF

D gene: TRBD1
clone size: -
J gene: TRBJ1-2
V gene: TRBV19
CDR3 DNA: TGTGCCAGTAGTACCTATGGACAGGGGGGCTATGGCTACACCTTC
CDR3 protein: CASSTYGQGGYGYTF

D gene: TRBD2
clone size: -
J gene: TRBJ2-1
V gene: TRBV28
CDR3 DNA: TGTGCCAGCAGTTTTAGTGGACTAGCGTCCTATGAGCAGTTCTTC
CDR3 protein: CASSFSGLASYEQFF

D gene: TRBD2
clone size: -
J gene: TRBJ2-2
V gene: TRBV6-5
CDR3 DNA: TGTGCCAGCAGTTACACTAGCGGGAGGGTCACCGGGGAGCTGTTTTTT
CDR3 protein: CASSYTSGRVTGELFF

D gene: TRBD1
clone size: -
J gene: TRBJ2-7
V gene: TRBV6-5
CDR3 DNA: TGTGCCAGCAAGTTAAGGACAGGGACCCACGAGCAGTACTTC
CDR3 protein: CASKLRTGTHEQYF

D gene: TRBD2
clone size: -
J gene: TRBJ2-7
V gene: TRBV5-4
CDR3 DNA: TGTGCCAGCAGCTCACTAGCGGGAGCCGACGAGCAGTACTTC
CDR3 protein: CASSSLAGADEQYF

D gene: -
clone size: -
J gene: TRBJ2-7
V gene: TRBV5-5
CDR3 DNA: TGTGCCAGCAGCTTGGCCCCGGGACACCAATCCTCCTACGAGCAGTACTTC
CDR3 protein: CASSLAPGHQSSYEQYF

D gene: TRBD2
clone size: -
J gene: TRBJ2-1
V gene: TRBV28
CDR3 DNA: TGTGCCAGCGGTACGCACTTAGCGGGAAATCTGTTCTTC
CDR3 protein: CASGTHLAGNLFF

D gene: -
clone size: -
J gene: TRBJ2-7
V gene: TRBV28
CDR3 DNA: TGTGCCAGCACCCTAACGGGAAGTTCCTACGAGCAGTACTTC
CDR3 protein: CASTLTGSSYEQYF

D gene: TRBD1
clone size: many
J gene: TRBJ2-6
V gene: TRBV2
CDR3 DNA: TGTGCCAGCGTAGGGGGCGCTGGGGCCAACGTCCTGACTTTC
CDR3 protein: CASVGGAGANVLTF

D gene: -
clone size: -
J gene: TRBJ2-2
V gene: TRBV5-1
CDR3 DNA: TGCGCCAGCAGCTTATCACTAGGGGAGCTGTTTTTT
CDR3 protein: CASSLSLGELFF

D gene: TRBD1
clone size: -
J gene: TRBJ2-3
V gene: TRBV27
CDR3 DNA: TGTGCCAGCAGGGAATCCGGGACAGGGTACACAGATACGCAGTATTTT
CDR3 protein: CASRESGTGYTDTQYF

D gene: -
clone size: -
J gene: TRBJ2-1
V gene: TRBV2
CDR3 DNA: TGTGCCAGCAGTGAAACATGGAATGAGCAGTTCTTC
CDR3 protein: CASSETWNEQFF

D gene: TRBD1
clone size: -
J gene: TRBJ2-3
V gene: TRBV7-2
CDR3 DNA: TGTGCCAGCAGCCATACCCCGGGACAGGGGGGCAAAGATACGCAGTATTTT
CDR3 protein: CASSHTPGQGGKDTQYF

D gene: TRBD1
clone size: -
J gene: TRBJ1-2
V gene: TRBV11-2
CDR3 DNA: TGTGCCAGCAGCTTAGCCGGGACAGGATCTAACTATGGCTACACCTTC
CDR3 protein: CASSLAGTGSNYGYTF

D gene: TRBD1
clone size: -
J gene: TRBJ2-1
V gene: TRBV6-5
CDR3 DNA: TGTGCCAGCAGTTACTGGGGACAGGGCAATGAGCAGTTCTTC
CDR3 protein: CASSYWGQGNEQFF

D gene: -
clone size: -
J gene: TRBJ1-5
V gene: TRBV27
CDR3 DNA: TGTGCCAGCAGTCCTACGACACAGGGATTCAATCAGCCCCAGCATTTT
CDR3 protein: CASSPTTQGFNQPQHF

D gene: -
clone size: -
J gene: TRBJ1-3
V gene: TRBV28
CDR3 DNA: TGTGCCAGCAGTACACGACTAGTGAGAAACACCATATATTTT
CDR3 protein: CASSTRLVRNTIYF

D gene: TRBD1
clone size: -
J gene: TRBJ2-7
V gene: TRBV6-5
CDR3 DNA: TGTGCCAGTGCGGGACAGGGGGCACGGGAGCAGTACTTC
CDR3 protein: CASAGQGAREQYF

D gene: -
clone size: -
J gene: TRBJ2-5
V gene: TRBV5-1
CDR3 DNA: TGCGCCAGCAGCTTGGCGGGGTTCCAAGAGACCCAGTACTTC
CDR3 protein: CASSLAGFQETQYF

D gene: TRBD1
clone size: once
J gene: TRBJ1-3
V gene: TRBV18
CDR3 DNA: TGTGCCAGCTCACCCTCCCGGACAGGCTCTGGAAACACCATATATTTT
CDR3 protein: CASSPSRTGSGNTIYF

D gene: -
clone size: -
J gene: TRBJ2-1
V gene: TRBV7-9
CDR3 DNA: TGTGCCAGCAGCTACAGGGTGGATGAGCAGTTCTTC
CDR3 protein: CASSYRVDEQFF

D gene: TRBD1
clone size: once
J gene: TRBJ2-7
V gene: TRBV15
CDR3 DNA: TGTGCCACCAGCAGAGGCACAGGGGGCGTAGGGGTATCCTACGAGCAGTACTTC
CDR3 protein: CATSRGTGGVGVSYEQYF

D gene: -
clone size: few
J gene: TRBJ2-7
V gene: TRBV5-1
CDR3 DNA: TGCGCCAGCAAGGCGGACAGCTCCTACGAGCAGTACTTC
CDR3 protein: CASKADSSYEQYF

D gene: -
clone size: few
J gene: TRBJ2-3
V gene: TRBV7-9
CDR3 DNA: TGTGCCAGCAGTGTCCCCTTAGGGGGAGATACGCAGTATTTT
CDR3 protein: CASSVPLGGDTQYF

D gene: TRBD2
clone size: -
J gene: TRBJ2-1
V gene: TRBV29-1
CDR3 DNA: TGCAGCGTTGAATCAGGGACTAGAAGCAATGAGCAGTTCTTC
CDR3 protein: CSVESGTRSNEQFF

D gene: TRBD2
clone size: -
J gene: TRBJ2-3
V gene: TRBV5-1
CDR3 DNA: TGCGCCAGCAGCTCCCTAGCGGCAGATACGCAGTATTTT
CDR3 protein: CASSSLAADTQYF

D gene: TRBD2
clone size: -
J gene: TRBJ2-3
V gene: TRBV11-2
CDR3 DNA: TGTGCCAGCAGACGGACTAGCGGGACTAGCACAGATACGCAGTATTTT
CDR3 protein: CASRRTSGTSTDTQYF

D gene: -
clone size: few
J gene: TRBJ1-1
V gene: TRBV5-1
CDR3 DNA: TGCGCCAGCAAGGGGGATGGGGGCACTGAAGCTTTCTTT
CDR3 protein: CASKGDGGTEAFF

D gene: TRBD2
clone size: -
J gene: TRBJ2-1
V gene: TRBV27
CDR3 DNA: TGTGCCAGCAGTTATCTACTAGCGGGAGAGGGGTACAATGAGCAGTTCTTC
CDR3 protein: CASSYLLAGEGYNEQFF

D gene: -
clone size: -
J gene: TRBJ1-1
V gene: TRBV5-5
CDR3 DNA: TGTGCCAGCAGCTTGGAGGGGGTAAACACTGAAGCTTTCTTT
CDR3 protein: CASSLEGVNTEAFF

D gene: -
clone size: few
J gene: TRBJ2-2
V gene: TRBV18
CDR3 DNA: TGTGCCAGCTCACCTTCGGAGGTGAGGAGGACCGGGGAGCTGTTTTTT
CDR3 protein: CASSPSEVRRTGELFF

D gene: -
clone size: -
J gene: TRBJ1-5
V gene: TRBV11-2
CDR3 DNA: TGTGCCAGCAGCTTAGGGTTGGGCGGCAATCAGCCCCAGCATTTT
CDR3 protein: CASSLGLGGNQPQHF

D gene: -
clone size: -
J gene: TRBJ2-5
V gene: TRBV7-7
CDR3 DNA: TGTGCCAGCAGCTTAGCGGCTAGCGCGGAGACCCAGTACTTC
CDR3 protein: CASSLAASAETQYF

D gene: -
clone size: -
J gene: TRBJ2-2
V gene: TRBV5-4
CDR3 DNA: TGTGCCAGCAGCCTTTACGGGAAGGTCACCGGGGAGCTGTTTTTT
CDR3 protein: CASSLYGKVTGELFF

D gene: -
clone size: -
J gene: TRBJ2-5
V gene: TRBV11-2
CDR3 DNA: TGTGCCAGCAGCTTAGGGCCGGGGTATGGGGAGACCCAGTACTTC
CDR3 protein: CASSLGPGYGETQYF

D gene: -
clone size: many
J gene: TRBJ1-6
V gene: TRBV28
CDR3 DNA: TGTGCCAGCAGTTTCGCAGATTCACCCCTCCACTTT
CDR3 protein: CASSFADSPLHF

D gene: TRBD2
clone size: -
J gene: TRBJ2-1
V gene: TRBV19
CDR3 DNA: TGTGCCAGTAGTATCTCTAGCGGTTCGGTTGGGCAGTTCTTC
CDR3 protein: CASSISSGSVGQFF

D gene: TRBD2
clone size: -
J gene: TRBJ2-3
V gene: TRBV11-2
CDR3 DNA: TGTGCCAGCAGCTTAGATCAGGGACTAGCGGGAGCGCAGTATTTT
CDR3 protein: CASSLDQGLAGAQYF

D gene: -
clone size: -
J gene: TRBJ2-7
V gene: TRBV19
CDR3 DNA: TGTGCCAGTAGTTCCCCCAGCTCCTACGAGCAGTACTTC
CDR3 protein: CASSSPSSYEQYF

D gene: -
clone size: -
J gene: TRBJ1-4
V gene: TRBV6-5
CDR3 DNA: TGTGCCAGCCACGAGGGGTCAAGCAGGGGAAAACTGTTTTTT
CDR3 protein: CASHEGSSRGKLFF

D gene: -
clone size: -
J gene: TRBJ1-5
V gene: TRBV19
CDR3 DNA: TGTGCCAGTAGTACACAATATCAGCCCCAGCATTTT
CDR3 protein: CASSTQYQPQHF

D gene: TRBD1
clone size: -
J gene: TRBJ2-1
V gene: TRBV4-2
CDR3 DNA: TGTGCCAGCAGCCAGGCCGGGACAGGGCTAGTCAATGAGCAGTTCTTC
CDR3 protein: CASSQAGTGLVNEQFF

D gene: -
clone size: -
J gene: TRBJ2-5
V gene: TRBV2
CDR3 DNA: TGTGCCAGCAGTGAGGCGGCGGAGACCCAGTACTTC
CDR3 protein: CASSEAAETQYF

D gene: -
clone size: -
J gene: TRBJ2-2
V gene: TRBV6-5
CDR3 DNA: TGTGCCAGCAGTTACTCAGGAGCGAACACCGGGGAGCTGTTTTTT
CDR3 protein: CASSYSGANTGELFF

D gene: -
clone size: -
J gene: TRBJ2-5
V gene: TRBV7-9
CDR3 DNA: TGTGCCAGCAGCTTAGCCGAAGAGACCCAGTACTTC
CDR3 protein: CASSLAEETQYF

D gene: -
clone size: -
J gene: TRBJ2-3
V gene: TRBV24-1
CDR3 DNA: TGTGCCACCAGTGATGGGACACCCACAGATACGCAGTATTTT
CDR3 protein: CATSDGTPTDTQYF

D gene: -
clone size: -
J gene: TRBJ1-2
V gene: TRBV30
CDR3 DNA: TGTGCCTGGAGGTATAGAAGAGGGAGCTACACCTTC
CDR3 protein: CAWRYRRGSYTF

D gene: TRBD1
clone size: once
J gene: TRBJ2-1
V gene: TRBV5-4
CDR3 DNA: TGTGCCAGCAGCTCCGGGACAGTGTCCTACAATGAGCAGTTCTTC
CDR3 protein: CASSSGTVSYNEQFF

D gene: -
clone size: -
J gene: TRBJ1-1
V gene: TRBV27
CDR3 DNA: TGTGCCAGCAACAAACTCACAGGGTCTCCAGGCACTGAAGCTTTCTTT
CDR3 protein: CASNKLTGSPGTEAFF

D gene: -
clone size: -
J gene: TRBJ2-7
V gene: TRBV6-5
CDR3 DNA: TGTGCCAGCAGTCAGAGACTAGGACGGTACGAGCAGTACTTC
CDR3 protein: CASSQRLGRYEQYF

D gene: TRBD1
clone size: few
J gene: TRBJ2-3
V gene: TRBV4-1
CDR3 DNA: TGCGCCAGCAGCCAAGGTCGGGGACAGGGGGCAGCGGATACGCAGTATTTT
CDR3 protein: CASSQGRGQGAADTQYF

D gene: -
clone size: few
J gene: TRBJ2-1
V gene: TRBV9
CDR3 DNA: TGTGCCAGCAGCTCCGCGGTGAGCGGCGCCTACAATGAGCAGTTCTTC
CDR3 protein: CASSSAVSGAYNEQFF

D gene: TRBD1
clone size: -
J gene: TRBJ1-1
V gene: TRBV19
CDR3 DNA: TGTGCCAGTAGTACCTACACAGGGGCCACTGAAGCTTTCTTT
CDR3 protein: CASSTYTGATEAFF

D gene: TRBD2
clone size: -
J gene: TRBJ2-1
V gene: TRBV10-2
CDR3 DNA: TGCGCCAGCAGAGGACTAGCGGCGGCAAATGAGCAGTTCTTC
CDR3 protein: CASRGLAAANEQFF

D gene: -
clone size: many
J gene: TRBJ1-2
V gene: TRBV18
CDR3 DNA: TGTGCCAGCTCACGGGAGGGACCGGGAGCTAACTATGGCTACACCTTC
CDR3 protein: CASSREGPGANYGYTF